This TCR beta chain was identified during a study of blood T cells in healthy people across ages (dated by TCRdb to between 2014 and 2017). The study in broad terms: In model experiments, template switching captured roughly one uniquely barcoded TCR beta cDNA molecule for every two T cells. To track age-related changes in TCR beta repertoire diversity, the study relied on deep sequencing normalized with unique cDNA molecular identifiers. The donors were divided into four age groups: young (average around 16 years), middle-aged (approximately 39), aged (around 67) and long-lived (82). Donors of different ages were randomly distributed across sequencing lanes to avoid experimental bias. For two donors (one aged 18 to 30 and one aged 80 or older), the study analyzed two additional independent replicas of 1 million unique cDNA reads from the same blood draw. The study at large found these results: Estimates of total diversity based on one million sequenced T cells were considered lower bounds and underestimates. Observed TCR beta diversity per million T cells fell roughly linearly with age, and a significant reduction was already apparent by age about 38. Because profiling used bulk unsorted PBMCs, naive and antigen-experienced compartments could not be compared conclusively. A strong correlation was found between observed TCR beta diversity and the percentage of naive T cells measured by flow cytometry. Because donor CMV infection status was unknown, age-related changes in expanded clonotypes were potentially confounded. Compared with the aged group, more naive CD4+ T cells, fewer expanded clones and increased TCR diversity were shown by the long-lived group, suggesting age selection.

Preparation of the library involved 5' RACE. Reads for this sample came from an Illumina HiSeq 2500. A second PCR of roughly 7 to 12 cycles was run with a J-beta primer mix and a sample-barcoded 5' primer. Each TCR beta cDNA molecule received a unique molecular identifier from a template-switch 5' adaptor carrying 12 random nucleotides. Each sample yielded at least 3 million CDR3-containing paired-end reads. First-strand cDNA synthesis was performed from all RNA using the Mint cDNA synthesis kit, with priming by a TRBC-specific oligonucleotide. Following uracil-DNA glycosylase treatment, a first 18-cycle PCR with universal primers M1SS and BC2_uni_R was performed on all cDNA. Processing in the source paper ran as follows. For normalization, 1 million high-quality reads were randomly selected from each sample, with every read carrying a distinct molecular identifier. Reads sharing molecular identifiers were discarded rather than binned into consensus sequences. MiTCR, with a Q25 quality threshold and the strictest error-elimination algorithm, was used for CDR3 identification, clonotype clustering and error correction. A nonparametric unseen species model with Euler transformation was used to estimate a lower bound on total TCR beta diversity. TCRdb took the public reads, trimmed them with fastp at Q25, ran MiXCR for clone calling and kept in-frame beta chains. Rows with a matching CDR3 protein are joined into one entry that keeps the most common DNA and genes. None of the V and J calls come from the authors' own analysis; TCRdb made them. This sample gives about 1.8 million distinct CDR3 sequences in total; roughly 50% of them show up just once. Less than 2.5% of the sample belongs to the ten largest clones.

The donors were some 39 Caucasian individuals from Russia, aged roughly 6 to 100 years, who were systemically healthy. Around 9.7 milliliters of peripheral blood were collected from each donor into EDTA-treated Vacutainer tubes. Ficoll-Paque density-gradient centrifugation was used to isolate PBMCs, with at least 7 million obtained per sample. Total RNA, at least 6 micrograms per sample, was extracted from PBMCs with Trizol reagent. For every donor, flow cytometry on a PBMC aliquot measured the percentage of naive CD45RAhigh/CD27high T cells. The V end gives up 3 bases and the J end 12 bases, leaving 10 bases in the junction not matched to a gene. From its cysteine to its phenylalanine, the CDR3 spans 14 amino acids. Of the read, only the CDR3 DNA is kept; its 42 bases are in frame from base 1. CDR1 and CDR2 are read off the germline V gene as SGHAT and FQNNGV. This clonotype was seen more than once but under ten times. Its cognate antigen has yet to be identified. No quality values exist for individual bases; no much larger clone is one base distant.

Sample: blood. The chain is assembled from TRBV11-2 and TRBJ2-4; 8 bases in the junction line up with TRBD1. This TCR was sampled from a woman in her forties in good health. At the DNA level, the sequence is TGTGCCAGCAGCTTCCCAGGGGGCATAGTGGGTCAGTACTTC. This translates into CASSFPGGIVGQYF.